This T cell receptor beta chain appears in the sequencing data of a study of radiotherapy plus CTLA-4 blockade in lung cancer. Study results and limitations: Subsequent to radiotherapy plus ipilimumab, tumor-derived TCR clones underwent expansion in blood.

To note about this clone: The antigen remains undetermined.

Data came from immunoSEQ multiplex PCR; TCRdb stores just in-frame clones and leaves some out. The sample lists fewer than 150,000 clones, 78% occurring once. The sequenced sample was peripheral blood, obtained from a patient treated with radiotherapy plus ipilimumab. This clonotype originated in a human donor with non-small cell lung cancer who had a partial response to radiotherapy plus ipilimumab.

The CDR3 loop reads CAWSRSAGTEAFF. The CDR3 region has the DNA TGTGCCTGGAGTAGATCGGCGGGGACTGAAGCTTTCTTT. This sequence joins TRBV30 and TRBJ1-1; unclear D gene. V lost 2 bases and J 5 bases, leaving 12 bases between the germline ends. Germline CDR1 is GTSNPN and CDR2 is SVGIG (reference sequence). This CDR3 is 13 amino acids long.